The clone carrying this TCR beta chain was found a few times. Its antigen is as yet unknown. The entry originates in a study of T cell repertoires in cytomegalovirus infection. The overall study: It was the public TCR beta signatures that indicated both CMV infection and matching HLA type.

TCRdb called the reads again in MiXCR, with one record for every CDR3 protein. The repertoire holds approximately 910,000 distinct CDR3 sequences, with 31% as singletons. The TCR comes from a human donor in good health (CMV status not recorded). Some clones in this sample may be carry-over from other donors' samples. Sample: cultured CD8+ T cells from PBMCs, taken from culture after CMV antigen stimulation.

CDR3: CASSLSSGADTQYF. CDR3 DNA: TGTGCCAGCAGTTTAAGTTCAGGGGCAGATACGCAGTATTTT. The chain links TRBV27 to TRBJ2-3, with D tentatively TRBD1 (6 bases). Germline CDR1 is MNHEY and CDR2 is SMNVEV (reference sequence). V gave up 2 bases and J gave up 4 bases, with 10 bases separating them. This CDR3 contains 14 residues.